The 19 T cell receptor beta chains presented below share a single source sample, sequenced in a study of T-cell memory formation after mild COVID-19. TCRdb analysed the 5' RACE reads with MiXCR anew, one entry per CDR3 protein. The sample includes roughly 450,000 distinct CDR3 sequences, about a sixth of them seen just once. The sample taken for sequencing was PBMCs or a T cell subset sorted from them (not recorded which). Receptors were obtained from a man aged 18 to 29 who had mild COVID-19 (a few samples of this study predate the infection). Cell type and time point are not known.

The CDR3 loop reads CASSQVLGRGTEAFF. For the CDR3, the DNA is TGCGCCAGCAGCCAAGTGTTAGGGAGGGGAACTGAAGCTTTCTTT. The chain recombines TRBV4-1 with TRBJ1-1, with D maybe TRBD1 (5 bases). CDR3 size: 15 residues. Germline values: CDR1 MGHRA, CDR2 YSYEKL. The V gene lost 1 base and the J gene lost 5 bases, with 14 bases spanning the gap.

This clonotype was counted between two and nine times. CDR3 protein: CASSQEAGVLEQFF. For the CDR3, the DNA is TGCGCCAGCAGCCAAGAGGCCGGGGTGTTGGAGCAGTTCTTC. The J gene is TRBJ2-1, the V gene TRBV4-1; weak D call: TRBD2 (5 bases). Germline values: CDR1 MGHRA, CDR2 YSYEKL. This CDR3 is 14 amino acids long. Between the trimmed V and J ends, which lost 0 bases and 10 bases, there was a span of 13 bases.

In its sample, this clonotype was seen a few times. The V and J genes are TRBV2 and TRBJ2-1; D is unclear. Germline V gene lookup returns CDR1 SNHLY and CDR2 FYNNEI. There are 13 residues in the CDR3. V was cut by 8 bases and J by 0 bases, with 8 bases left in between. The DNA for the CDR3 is TGTGCCAGCGGGATGAGCTCCTACAATGAGCAGTTCTTC. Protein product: CASGMSSYNEQFF.

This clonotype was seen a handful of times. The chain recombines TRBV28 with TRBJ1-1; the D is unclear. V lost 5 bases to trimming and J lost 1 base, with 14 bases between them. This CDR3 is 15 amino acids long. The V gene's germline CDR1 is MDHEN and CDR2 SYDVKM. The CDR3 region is CASSHGPGGNTEAFF. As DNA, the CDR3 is TGTGCCAGCAGTCATGGACCGGGAGGGAACACTGAAGCTTTCTTT.

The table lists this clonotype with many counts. The CDR3 loop is CASSQVFGSDEQFF. Here the CDR3 DNA reads TGCGCCAGCAGCCAAGTTTTCGGGTCAGATGAGCAGTTCTTC. This chain uses TRBV4-3 with TRBJ2-1, with D uncertain. Trimming left V 1 base short and J 8 bases short, with 12 bases between. The CDR3 runs to 14 residues. Germline CDR1 and CDR2: LGHNA and YSLEER.

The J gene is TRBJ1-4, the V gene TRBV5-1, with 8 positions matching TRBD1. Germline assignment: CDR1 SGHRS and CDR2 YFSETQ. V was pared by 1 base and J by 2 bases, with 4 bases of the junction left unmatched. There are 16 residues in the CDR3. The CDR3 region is CASSLTRQGTNEKLFF. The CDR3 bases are TGCGCCAGCAGCTTGACTCGACAGGGGACTAATGAAAAACTGTTTTTT.

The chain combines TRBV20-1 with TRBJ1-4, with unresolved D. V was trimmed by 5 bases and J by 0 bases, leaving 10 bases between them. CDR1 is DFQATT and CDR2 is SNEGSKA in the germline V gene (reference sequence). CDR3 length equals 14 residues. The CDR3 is CSALSGATNEKLFF. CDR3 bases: TGCAGTGCTCTATCCGGGGCAACTAATGAAAAACTGTTTTTT.

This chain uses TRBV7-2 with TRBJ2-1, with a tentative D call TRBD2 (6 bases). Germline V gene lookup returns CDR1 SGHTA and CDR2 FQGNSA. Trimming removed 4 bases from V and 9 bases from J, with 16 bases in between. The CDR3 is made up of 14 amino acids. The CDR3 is CASSSMSGAAEQFF. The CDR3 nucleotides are TGTGCCAGCAGCTCCATGTCGGGAGCTGCTGAGCAGTTCTTC.

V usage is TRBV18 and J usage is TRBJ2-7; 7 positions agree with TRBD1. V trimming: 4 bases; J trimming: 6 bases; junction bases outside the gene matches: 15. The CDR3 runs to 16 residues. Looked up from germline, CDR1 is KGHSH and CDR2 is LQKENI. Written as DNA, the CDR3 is TGTGCCAGCTCACGGGGTTATGACAGGGTAATCCCCGAGCAGTACTTC. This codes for CASSRGYDRVIPEQYF.

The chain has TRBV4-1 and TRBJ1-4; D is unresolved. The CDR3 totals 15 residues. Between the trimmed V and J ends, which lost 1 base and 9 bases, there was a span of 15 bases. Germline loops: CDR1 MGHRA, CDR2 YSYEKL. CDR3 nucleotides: TGCGCCAGCAGCCAAGTCTCCGCGGCGGGGAAAAAACTGTTTTTT. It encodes CASSQVSAAGKKLFF.

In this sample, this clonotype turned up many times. The CDR3 region is CSARDFLGPTDTQYF. The CDR3 nucleotides are TGCAGTGCTAGAGATTTCTTGGGGCCCACAGATACGCAGTATTTT. The chain is built from TRBV20-1 and TRBJ2-3; possible D gene TRBD1, 5 bases. V shed 0 bases and J shed 2 bases, with 12 bases lying between them. There are 15 residues in the CDR3. Germline loops: CDR1 DFQATT, CDR2 SNEGSKA (reference sequence).

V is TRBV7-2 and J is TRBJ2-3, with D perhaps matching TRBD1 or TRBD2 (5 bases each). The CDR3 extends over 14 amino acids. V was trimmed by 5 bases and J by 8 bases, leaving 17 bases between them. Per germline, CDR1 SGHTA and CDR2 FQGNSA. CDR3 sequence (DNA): TGTGCCAGCAGCCTTACCACGGGGCAAGTTACGCAGTATTTT. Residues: CASSLTTGQVTQYF.

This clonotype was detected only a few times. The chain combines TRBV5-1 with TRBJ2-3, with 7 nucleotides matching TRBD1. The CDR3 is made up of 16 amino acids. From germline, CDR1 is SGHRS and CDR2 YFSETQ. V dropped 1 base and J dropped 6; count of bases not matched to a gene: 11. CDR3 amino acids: CASSLPGQLRWDTQYF. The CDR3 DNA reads TGCGCCAGCAGCTTGCCGGGACAGCTTCGATGGGATACGCAGTATTTT.

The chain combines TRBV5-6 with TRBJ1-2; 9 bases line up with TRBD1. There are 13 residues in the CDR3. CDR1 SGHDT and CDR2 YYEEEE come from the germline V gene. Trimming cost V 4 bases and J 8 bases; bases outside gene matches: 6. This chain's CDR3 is CASSADRGSGYTF. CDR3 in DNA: TGTGCCAGCAGCGCCGACAGGGGGTCGGGCTACACCTTC.

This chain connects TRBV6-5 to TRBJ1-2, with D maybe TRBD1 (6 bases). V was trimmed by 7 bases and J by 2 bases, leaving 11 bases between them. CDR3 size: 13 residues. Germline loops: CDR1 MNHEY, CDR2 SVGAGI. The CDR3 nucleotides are TGTGCCAGCACCAACACAGGGAACTATGGCTACACCTTC. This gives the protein CASTNTGNYGYTF.

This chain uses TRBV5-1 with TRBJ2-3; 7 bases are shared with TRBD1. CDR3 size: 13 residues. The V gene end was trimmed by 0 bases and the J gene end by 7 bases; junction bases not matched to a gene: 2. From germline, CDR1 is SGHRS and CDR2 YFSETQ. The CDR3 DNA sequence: TGCGCCAGCAGCTTGGACAGGGGCAATACGCAGTATTTT. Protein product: CASSLDRGNTQYF.

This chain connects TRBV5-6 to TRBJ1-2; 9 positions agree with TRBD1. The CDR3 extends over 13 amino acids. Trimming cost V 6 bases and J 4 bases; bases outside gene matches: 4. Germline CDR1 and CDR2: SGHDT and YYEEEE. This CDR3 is CASTLQGAYGYTF. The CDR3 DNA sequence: TGTGCCAGCACTTTACAGGGGGCCTATGGCTACACCTTC.

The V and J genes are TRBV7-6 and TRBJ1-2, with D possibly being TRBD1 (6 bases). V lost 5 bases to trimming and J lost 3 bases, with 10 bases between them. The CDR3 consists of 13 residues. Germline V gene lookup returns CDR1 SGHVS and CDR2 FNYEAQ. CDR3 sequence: CASSPSGDYGYTF. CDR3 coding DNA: TGTGCCAGCAGCCCCTCAGGGGACTATGGCTACACCTTC.

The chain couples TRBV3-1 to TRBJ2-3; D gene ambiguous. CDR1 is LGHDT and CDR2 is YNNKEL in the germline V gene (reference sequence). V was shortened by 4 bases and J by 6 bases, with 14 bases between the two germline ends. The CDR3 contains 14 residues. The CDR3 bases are TGTGCCAGCAGCCCGTACTCCTCGACTGATACGCAGTATTTT. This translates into CASSPYSSTDTQYF.